This TCR beta chain stems from a study of shared T cell receptors in the human thymus. V lost 7 bases and J lost 1; bases outside the gene matches: 4. Germline CDR1 and CDR2: MDHEN and SYDVKM. This CDR3 comprises 15 residues. Profiling relied on immunoSEQ multiplex PCR, and the TCRdb table lists in-frame clones only, not all of them. Of some 640,000 clones listed, about 90% are singletons. In addition, the sample was reused for a study of human thymus T cells. That paper states: Corrective surgery for congenital heart defects was being performed on the healthy Finnish infants who served as donors. The thymus tissue came from resections taken during corrective heart surgery. Repertoires sampled from thymus and blood appeared biased in V and J gene usage. Unrelated individuals reportedly shared highly overlapping thymic TCR repertoires.

Sequenced: thymocytes. The V call is TRBV28, the J call TRBJ2-2; 9 bases map to TRBD2. This TCR derives from a boy in the first two years of life with a congenital heart defect. DNA of the CDR3: TGTGCCAGCACCGGTAGCGGGAGGAACACCGGGGAGCTGTTTTTT. It encodes CASTGSGRNTGELFF.